The clone carrying this T cell receptor beta chain turned up a few times. Its matching antigen is unknown. Unmatched junction bases numbered 8, after V lost 5 bases and J lost 4 bases. Germline V gene data show CDR1 as SGHAT and CDR2 as FQDESV (reference sequence). CDR3 length: 15 amino acids. The entry originates in a study of CD8 T cells in ankylosing spondylitis. Study observations and caveats: What appeared characteristic of ankylosing spondylitis blood was a TCR beta motif of several highly homologous variants. Some of these motif variants have turned up before, in reports on reactive arthritis synovial fluid and blood. Matched ankylosing spondylitis synovial fluid reportedly contained a significantly enriched population of disease-linked clones. Disease-associated clonotypes exhibited CD8+ identity and were relatively infrequent in peripheral blood.

It was by quantitative 5'-RACE with molecular barcodes that TCR beta libraries were made. MiXCR was run by TCRdb on the 5' RACE reads, yielding one entry per CDR3 protein. This sample has about 800,000 distinct CDR3 sequences, with 10% to 15% found just once. Sequencing was carried out using blood, either unsorted or a sorted T cell fraction (not recorded which). The chain combines TRBV11-1 with TRBJ2-7, with 10 bases identical to TRBD2. The receptor comes from a male donor with ankylosing spondylitis. Here the CDR3 reads CASSPSLAGGYEQYF. Here the CDR3 DNA reads TGTGCCAGCAGCCCGTCCTTAGCGGGAGGATACGAGCAGTACTTC.